Presented here are 7 T cell receptor beta chains from one specimen sequenced in a study of blood T cell repertoires in COVID-19. Sequenced by immunoSEQ multiplex PCR; TCRdb stores in-frame clones only, minus some. The table lists about 250,000 clones, 70% to 90% of them singletons. Sample: peripheral blood. The source of these receptors is a man between 18 and 35 years old with active or convalescent COVID-19.

The V gene is TRBV5-1, the J gene TRBJ2-3; perhaps TRBD1 as D (5 bases). The CDR3 totals 16 residues. Trimming left V 0 bases short and J 3 bases short, with 14 bases between. The germline CDR1 and CDR2 sequences are SGHRS and YFSETQ. The CDR3 DNA reads TGCGCCAGCAGCTTGGACAATCGACAGACGACAGATACGCAGTATTTT. Amino acid sequence: CASSLDNRQTTDTQYF.

This chain uses TRBV29-1 with TRBJ1-4; D not certain. Trimming shortened V by 4 bases and J by 5 bases, and 11 bases separated the two germline ends. The CDR3 is 13 residues long. CDR1 and CDR2 (germline): SQVTM, ANQGSEA. The CDR3 is CSVGAEDNEKLFF. Here the CDR3 DNA reads TGCAGCGTTGGGGCAGAAGACAATGAAAAACTGTTTTTT.

This chain uses TRBV7-3 with TRBJ2-5; tentatively, D is TRBD2 (5 bases). Germline assignment: CDR1 SGHTA and CDR2 FQGTGA. Between the trimmed V and J ends, which lost 3 bases and 3 bases, there was a span of 20 bases. The CDR3 has 17 amino acids. In nucleotides, the CDR3 is TGTGCCAGCAGCTTCCTCCGGTCGAGCGGTCGAGAAGAGACCCAGTACTTC. It encodes CASSFLRSSGREETQYF. Together with reference TRBV7-3 and TRBJ2-5, the CDR3 gives the full variable domain: GAGVSQTPSNKVTEKGKYVELRCDPISGHTALYWYRQSLGQGPEFLIYFQGTGAADDSGLPNDRFFAVRPEGSVSTLKIQRTERGDSAVYLCASSFLRSSGREETQYFGPGTRLLVL.

The gene calls are TRBV30 and TRBJ2-1; 14 bases are a match to TRBD2. This CDR3 has 16 amino acids. J gave up 8 bases and V 1 base, and 7 bases lay outside the gene matches. Germline values: CDR1 GTSNPN, CDR2 SVGIG (reference sequence). CDR3 bases: TGTGCCTGGAGTGGGGGGACTAGCGGGAGTCGGTATGAGCAGTTCTTC. Encoded protein: CAWSGGTSGSRYEQFF.

CDR3 coding DNA: TGTGCCAGTAGCCCCGCCGGGACAGGACGAAACACCATATATTTT. This codes for CASSPAGTGRNTIYF. The chain couples TRBV19 to TRBJ1-3; the match to TRBD1 covers 8 bases. The trim removed 6 bases at V and 5 bases at J, leaving 9 bases unmatched. The germline V gene encodes CDR1 LNHDA and CDR2 SQIVND (reference sequence). The CDR3 runs 15 residues.

The V call is TRBV5-1, the J call TRBJ1-1; D is undetermined. This CDR3 is 13 amino acids long. Looked up from germline, CDR1 is SGHRS and CDR2 is YFSETQ. The V gene lost 4 bases and the J gene lost 1 base, with 8 bases spanning the gap. The CDR3 DNA follows: TGCGCCAGCAGCCAGAGCGAGAACACTGAAGCTTTCTTT. As protein: CASSQSENTEAFF.

The chain joins TRBV11-3 to TRBJ2-5, with D maybe TRBD2 (5 bases). This CDR3 spans 13 amino acids. From germline, CDR1 is SGHNT and CDR2 YENEEA. The V end lost 1 base, the J end lost 5 bases, and 8 bases lay between the germline ends. In nucleotides, the CDR3 is TGTGCCAGCAGCTTAGGGTCGGGGGAGACCCAGTACTTC. It specifies CASSLGSGETQYF.